The clone carrying this T cell receptor (beta chain) appeared many times. CDR3 size: 15 residues. Trimming pared 2 bases from V and 10 bases from J, leaving 15 bases between. One entry per CDR3 protein results from TCRdb running MiXCR on the RT-PCR reads. The sample lists approximately 720,000 distinct CDR3 sequences, 13% to 15% seen once, with 3.6% in the top ten. The receptor was isolated from a female donor in good health, serving as a healthy control. J is TRBJ1-6 and V is TRBV12-3 or TRBV12-4; maybe TRBD1 (5 bases). The material sequenced was memory CD4+ T cells from blood. The CDR3 here is CASSLTPGVGSPLHF. The CDR3 nucleotides read TGTGCCAGCAGTTTAACACCGGGGGTAGGATCACCCCTCCACTTT.